The 4 T cell receptor beta chains below were found in one sample sequenced in a study of CD8 T cells in Susac syndrome. With random hexamers, roughly 0.45 to 1 ug RNA was reverse transcribed. A single record per CDR3 protein comes from TCRdb applying MiXCR to the immunoSEQ multiplex PCR reads. Of 70,000 to 100,000 distinct CDR3 sequences listed, approximately 96% are singletons. The source material was CD8+ T cells from PBMCs. All receptors derive from a human donor with Susac syndrome.

This clonotype occurred once. V is TRBV6-2 or TRBV6-3 and J is TRBJ2-1, with 12 nucleotides matching TRBD2. The trim removed 6 bases at V and 2 bases at J, leaving 8 bases unmatched. Per the germline V gene, CDR1 is MNHEY and CDR2 is SVGEGT. CDR3 size: 17 residues. This CDR3 reads CASSPRLAGVTYNEQFF. Written as DNA, the CDR3 is TGTGCCAGCAGCCCGCGACTAGCGGGAGTTACCTACAATGAGCAGTTCTTC.

V gene TRBV7-9 combines with J gene TRBJ2-3, with 8 bases aligning to TRBD1. The CDR3 spans 16 residues. Unmatched junction bases numbered 10, after V lost 6 bases and J lost 2 bases. The germline V gene encodes CDR1 SEHNR and CDR2 FQNEAQ (reference sequence). CDR3 residues: CASSRTGSAYTDTQYF. Here the CDR3 DNA reads TGTGCCAGCAGTAGGACAGGGTCAGCGTACACAGATACGCAGTATTTT.

This chain uses TRBV28 with TRBJ1-1; no clear D gene. V lost 3 bases and J lost 7, with 6 bases in between. Germline lookup yields CDR1 MDHEN and CDR2 SYDVKM. The CDR3 covers 11 residues. The CDR3 spells CASSFASEAFF. The CDR3 DNA sequence: TGTGCCAGCAGTTTCGCGAGTGAAGCTTTCTTT.

The V gene is TRBV9, the J gene TRBJ2-1; D uncertain. The CDR3 is made up of 15 amino acids. Trimming left V 4 bases short and J 0 bases short, with 11 bases between. Germline V gives CDR1 SGDLS, CDR2 YYNGEE. CDR3 in DNA: TGTGCCAGCAGCATAACACTGAGCTCCTACAATGAGCAGTTCTTC. Protein sequence: CASSITLSSYNEQFF.